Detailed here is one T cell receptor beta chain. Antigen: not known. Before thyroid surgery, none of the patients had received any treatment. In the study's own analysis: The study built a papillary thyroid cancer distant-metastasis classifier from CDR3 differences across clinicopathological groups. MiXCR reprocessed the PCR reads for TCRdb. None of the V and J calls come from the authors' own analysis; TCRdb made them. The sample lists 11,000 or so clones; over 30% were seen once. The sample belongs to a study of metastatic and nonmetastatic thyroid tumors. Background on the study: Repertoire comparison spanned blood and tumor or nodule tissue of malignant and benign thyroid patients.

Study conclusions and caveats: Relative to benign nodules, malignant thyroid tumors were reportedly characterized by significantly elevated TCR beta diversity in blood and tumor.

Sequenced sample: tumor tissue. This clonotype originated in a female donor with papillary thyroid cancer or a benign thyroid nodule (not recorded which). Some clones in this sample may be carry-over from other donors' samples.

DNA for the CDR3: TGCGCCAGCAGCCAAGAGGAGACAGGGTTCCTTGGCTACACCTTC. Protein: CASSQEETGFLGYTF. The chain joins TRBV4-1 to TRBJ1-2, with 7 bases that match TRBD1. Trimming at V came to 0 bases and at J to 7 bases, leaving 8 bases not matched to a gene. Germline CDR1 is MGHRA and CDR2 is YSYEKL. The CDR3 extends over 15 amino acids.